This T cell receptor (beta chain) derives from a study of CD8 T cells in Susac syndrome (dated by TCRdb to between 2018 and 2020). Looking at the study overall: Of the Susac syndrome patients who were sequenced, over five had clinically active disease and roughly eight were in clinical remission. Susac syndrome patients were therapy-naive, on corticosteroids (some also receiving IVIg), or on IVIg alone at blood withdrawal. Whether CD8+ T cell activation and differentiation in Susac syndrome was antigen driven was tested using repertoire sequencing. Study-wide findings and limitations: In the CD4+ T cell repertoire of Susac syndrome patients, clonal expansion was not detected. The study acknowledged that relatively few individuals were included in the TCR sequencing and HLA analysis.

Comment on this clonotype: Its target antigen remains unknown. No much larger clone is present one base from it, and per-base qualities are unavailable.

There are 13 amino acids in the CDR3, from cysteine to phenylalanine inclusive. The kept DNA is CDR3 alone, 39 bases in frame from the first base. V is reduced by 7 bases and J by 2 bases, leaving a spacing of 12 bases between them. Taken from the germline V gene, the CDR1 and CDR2 loops are MNHEY and SVGAGI. RNA was extracted with the RNeasy kit and about 0.5 to 1 ug was reverse transcribed using random hexamers. TCR beta CDR3 regions were amplified with the immunoSEQ multiplex PCR assay covering 54 Vbeta and 13 Jbeta segments. PCR amplification bias was corrected using a synthetic template baseline for primer optimization and computational correction. In the original analysis: Only productive sequences were kept, with reads annotated to V, D and J genes according to IMGT and analyzed in immunoSEQ Analyzer. To calculate clonality, Shannon entropy was normalized by log2 of the number of productive unique sequences and then subtracted from one. For each patient and control, public and private clones were evaluated within the 100 most prevalent clones. Clones were defined as Susac-specific if absent from the healthy and MS cohorts, from around 1,000 published viral clones and from other ImmuneACCESS disease sequences. Clones were called with MiXCR by TCRdb after fastp trimmed the public reads at Q25, and only in-frame beta chains were retained. Every distinct CDR3 protein forms one entry, paired with its most common genes and DNA. The V and J calls follow TCRdb's processing rather than the paper's. The sample has 130,000 to 150,000 distinct CDR3 sequences on record, around 95% of them singletons. Less than 0.085% of the sample rests with the top ten.

High-throughput TCR beta sequencing profiled peripheral blood CD8+ and CD4+ T cells from healthy donors, Susac syndrome patients and multiple sclerosis patients. Recently defined diagnostic criteria for definite or probable disease were met by the Susac syndrome patients. Bulk CD8+ and CD4+ T cells were purified magnetically by negative isolation, whereas CD8+ TEMRA cells were enriched by FACS. Blood was drawn into EDTA tubes, processed within 24 hours, and PBMCs were isolated by density gradient centrifugation. PBMCs intended for TCR sequencing were frozen in liquid nitrogen and were later thawed in a 37 degrees C water bath. Purity of sorted or isolated CD4+, CD8+ and CD8+ TEMRA cells was at least 90%.

The sequence was obtained from a human donor with Susac syndrome. The sequencing sample was made of CD4+ T cells from PBMCs. Rearrangement joined TRBV6-5 to TRBJ2-7; the D gene remains uncertain. The sequence in DNA is TGTGCCAGCATTATTGTGACACCCTACGAGCAGTACTTC. It translates to CASIIVTPYEQYF.